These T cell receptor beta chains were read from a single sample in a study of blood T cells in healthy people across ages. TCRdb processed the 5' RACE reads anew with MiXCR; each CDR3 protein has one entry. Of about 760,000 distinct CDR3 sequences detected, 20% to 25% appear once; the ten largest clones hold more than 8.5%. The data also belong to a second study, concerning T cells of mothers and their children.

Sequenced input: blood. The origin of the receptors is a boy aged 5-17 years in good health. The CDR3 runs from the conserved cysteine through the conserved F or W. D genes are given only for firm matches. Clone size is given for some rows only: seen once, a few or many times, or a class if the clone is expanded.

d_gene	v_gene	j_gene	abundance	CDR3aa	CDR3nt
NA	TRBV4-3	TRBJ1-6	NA	CASSQDHPGTPNSPLHF	TGCGCCAGCAGCCAAGATCACCCCGGGACCCCGAATTCACCCCTCCACTTT
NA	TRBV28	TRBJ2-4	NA	CASSFLRSGVVNIQYF	TGTGCCAGCAGTTTCCTCCGCTCAGGGGTCGTAAACATTCAGTACTTC
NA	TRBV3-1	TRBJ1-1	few	CASRDMNTEAFF	TGTGCCAGCAGGGACATGAACACTGAAGCTTTCTTT
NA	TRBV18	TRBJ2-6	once	CASSRTQGSGANVLTF	TGTGCCAGCTCGCGAACACAGGGATCTGGGGCCAACGTCCTGACTTTC
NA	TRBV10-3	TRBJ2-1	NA	CAISRQTAEQFF	TGTGCCATCAGTCGCCAGACAGCGGAGCAGTTCTTC
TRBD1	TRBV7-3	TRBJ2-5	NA	CASSQGQGTTQYF	TGTGCCAGCAGCCAAGGACAGGGGACGACCCAGTACTTC
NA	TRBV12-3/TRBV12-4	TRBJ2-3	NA	CASSLKVSRRPSTDTQYF	TGTGCCAGCAGTTTAAAAGTCTCGCGTAGACCAAGCACAGATACGCAGTATTTT
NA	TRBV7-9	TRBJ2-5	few	CASTFGHQETQYF	TGTGCCAGCACCTTCGGCCACCAAGAGACCCAGTACTTC
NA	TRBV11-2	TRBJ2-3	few	CASSGPLDRTDTQYF	TGTGCCAGCAGCGGCCCCCTGGATCGCACAGATACGCAGTATTTT
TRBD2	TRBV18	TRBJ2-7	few	CASSLQAGDTYEQYF	TGTGCCAGCTCACTACAAGCGGGGGATACCTACGAGCAGTACTTC
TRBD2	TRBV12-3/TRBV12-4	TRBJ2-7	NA	CASSIAGGPGEQYF	TGTGCCAGCAGCATAGCGGGAGGGCCGGGCGAGCAGTACTTC